This TCR beta chain was recovered during a study of blood T cell repertoires in COVID-19. About the research overall: Collection of acute and convalescent COVID-19 samples took place in the United States, Italy and Spain. PBMCs, B-cell-depleted T cells, or T cells were the source of the cDNA or gDNA that made up the material.

Original handling: The authors estimated nucleated cell counts from reference gene primer amplification. The method was immunoSEQ multiplex PCR; TCRdb's version includes in-frame clones alone and lacks a portion of them. V, J and clone size derive from that table, while D and trimming were established from the DNA sequence. The table has a few hundred thousand clones, about 85% seen once; the top ten hold about 3.6%. Looked up from germline, CDR1 is SGHTA and CDR2 is FQGTGA. This CDR3 is built from 15 residues. V was clipped by 5 bases and J by 7 bases; unmatched bases: 12. This receptor was identified in a young woman with acute or convalescent COVID-19. Sequenced: peripheral blood. The V gene is TRBV7-3, the J gene TRBJ2-5, with 8 bases lining up with TRBD2. CDR3 region: CASSQRAGDPTTQYF. The DNA for the CDR3 is TGTGCCAGCAGCCAAAGAGCGGGAGACCCCACGACCCAGTACTTC.